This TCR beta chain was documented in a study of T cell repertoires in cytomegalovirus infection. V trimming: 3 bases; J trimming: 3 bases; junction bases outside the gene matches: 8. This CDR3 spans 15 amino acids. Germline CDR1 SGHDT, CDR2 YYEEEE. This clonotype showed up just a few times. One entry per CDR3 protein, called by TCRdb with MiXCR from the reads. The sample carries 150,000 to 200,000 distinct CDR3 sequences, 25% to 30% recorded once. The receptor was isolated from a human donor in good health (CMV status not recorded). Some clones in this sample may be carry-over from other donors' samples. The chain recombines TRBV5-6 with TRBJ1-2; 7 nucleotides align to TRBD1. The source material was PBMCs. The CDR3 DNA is TGTGCCAGCAGCTGGGAGACAGGGAAGGACTATGGCTACACCTTC. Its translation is CASSWETGKDYGYTF.